This T cell receptor (beta chain) was identified in a study of beta chain features in type 1 diabetes. Study-wide results and limits: In every one of the four CD4+ subsets, TCRB CDR3s were moderately but significantly shorter in Type 1 diabetes patients.

Concerning this clone: Its antigen is not known.

The CDR3 extends over 14 amino acids. Trimming removed 4 bases from V and 5 bases from J; junction bases left unmatched: 4. The germline CDR1 and CDR2 sequences are SGHNT and YYREEE (reference sequence). Sequenced material consisted of expressed TCRB transcripts (all of the isolated RNA was reverse transcribed). The protocol was immunoSEQ multiplex PCR, while the TCRdb copy is restricted to in-frame clones and leaves out a portion. The sample records approximately 730,000 clones, 10% to 15% being singletons. Material: naive CD4+ T cells from blood. V usage is TRBV5-4 and J usage is TRBJ2-2, with 8 bases that match TRBD1. The receptor was isolated from a man younger than 35 with type 1 diabetes. CDR3 nucleotide sequence: TGTGCCAGCAGCCCGGGACAGGCTACCGGGGAGCTGTTTTTT. This translates into CASSPGQATGELFF.